This TCR beta chain was profiled in a study of T cells expressing NK-cell markers. Overall study: The authors sequenced eight donors, of whom seven were HCMV-seropositive and one was seronegative.

TCR beta cDNA was generated via 5'RACE template switching incorporating UMIs. TCRdb reprocessed the 5' RACE reads and reports one entry per CDR3 protein, with no DNA. Its table records approximately 550,000 distinct CDR3 sequences. Germline CDR1 SGHTA, CDR2 FQGNSA. This CDR3 has 12 residues. Study-wide findings and caveats: Roughly 1.0-8% of CD8+ T cells in roughly six donors belonged to dominant NKG2C+ clonotypes. The study left the HCMV specificity of expanded NKG2C+ T cell clones unresolved.

Concerning this clonotype itself: The antigen is not known.

The chain employs TRBV7-2 and TRBJ1-1; the D call of TRBD1 rests on TCRdb alone, since no DNA is present to check it. This sequence originates from a young man in good health. The sequencing input was blood T cells: a sorted CD56 or NKG2C T cell subset, CD4+ or CD8+ T cells, or bulk PBMC T cells (not recorded which). The CDR3 is CASSRTATEAFF.